The TCR beta chain described here comes from a study of shared clonotypes between healthy human individuals. The CDR3 covers 14 residues. Germline CDR1 and CDR2: KGHSH and LQKENI. Between the trimmed V and J ends, which lost 2 bases and 3 bases, there was a span of 11 bases. Clones were read by immunoSEQ multiplex PCR, and TCRdb kept only the in-frame ones, dropping some. The sample has approximately 340,000 clones; around 72% are singletons. The receptor's source is a man under 40 in good health. The rearrangement uses TRBV18 and TRBJ2-7; possibly TRBD1 for D (6 bases). Sequenced input: memory CD4+ T cells sorted from blood. Subset: CD45RA-negative fraction. CDR3 bases: TGTGCCAGCTCACCAGCAGGGGACAACTACGAGCAGTACTTC. Translating gives CASSPAGDNYEQYF.